This T cell receptor (beta chain) derives from a study of response to subunit inactivated influenza vaccine. General observations from the study: The authors suggested that few new T cells are recruited per seasonal influenza vaccination.

This clonotype appeared a few times. Its antigen is still unknown. A single record per CDR3 protein comes from TCRdb applying MiXCR to the RT-PCR reads. Among 700,000 to 800,000 distinct CDR3 sequences listed, 18% were seen once. V gave up 1 base and J gave up 3 bases; unmatched junction bases: 5. Per germline, CDR1 LGHNA and CDR2 YSLEER. The CDR3 is made up of 16 amino acids. This material consisted of PBMCs from blood, taken 5 days after vaccination. The receptor was isolated from a man in his fifties or sixties who received an inactivated influenza vaccine. This chain uses TRBV4-3 with TRBJ2-1; 8 bases align to TRBD2. The CDR3 spells CASSQVGGGIYNEQFF. In DNA form, the CDR3 reads TGCGCCAGCAGCCAAGTCGGGGGGGGGATCTACAATGAGCAGTTCTTC.